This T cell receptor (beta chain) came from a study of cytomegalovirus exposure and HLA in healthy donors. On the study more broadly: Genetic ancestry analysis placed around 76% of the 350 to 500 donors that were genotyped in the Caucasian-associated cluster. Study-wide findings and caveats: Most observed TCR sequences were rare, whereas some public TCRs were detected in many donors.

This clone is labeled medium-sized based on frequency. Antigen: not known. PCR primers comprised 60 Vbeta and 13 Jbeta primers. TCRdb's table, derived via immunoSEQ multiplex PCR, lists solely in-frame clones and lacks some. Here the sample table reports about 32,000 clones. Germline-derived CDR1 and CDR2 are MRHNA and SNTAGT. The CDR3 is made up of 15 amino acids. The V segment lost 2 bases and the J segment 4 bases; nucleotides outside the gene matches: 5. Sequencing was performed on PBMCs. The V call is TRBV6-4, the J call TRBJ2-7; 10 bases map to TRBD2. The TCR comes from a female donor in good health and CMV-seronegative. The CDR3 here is CASSDDSGGAYEQYF. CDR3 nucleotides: TGTGCCAGCAGTGACGACAGCGGGGGGGCTTACGAGCAGTACTTC.